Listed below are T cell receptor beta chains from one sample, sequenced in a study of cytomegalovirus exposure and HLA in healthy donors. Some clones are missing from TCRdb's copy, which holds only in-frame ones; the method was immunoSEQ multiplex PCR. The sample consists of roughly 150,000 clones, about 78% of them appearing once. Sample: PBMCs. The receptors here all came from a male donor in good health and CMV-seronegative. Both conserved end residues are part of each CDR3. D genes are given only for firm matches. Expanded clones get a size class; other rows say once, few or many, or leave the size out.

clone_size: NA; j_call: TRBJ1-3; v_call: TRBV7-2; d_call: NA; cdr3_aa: CASSTTAKGNTIYF; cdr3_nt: TGTGCCAGCAGCACCACAGCAAAAGGAAACACCATATATTTT
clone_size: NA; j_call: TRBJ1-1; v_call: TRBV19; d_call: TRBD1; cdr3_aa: CASGQGNTEAFF; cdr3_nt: TGTGCCAGTGGACAGGGGAACACTGAAGCTTTCTTT
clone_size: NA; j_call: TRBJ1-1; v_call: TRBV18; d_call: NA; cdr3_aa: CASSSRGTQNTEAFF; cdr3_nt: TGTGCCAGCTCATCCCGAGGGACTCAGAACACTGAAGCTTTCTTT
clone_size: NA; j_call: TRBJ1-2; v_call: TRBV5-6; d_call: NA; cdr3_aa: CASSLVQDYGYTF; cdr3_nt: TGTGCCAGCAGCTTGGTACAGGACTATGGCTACACCTTC
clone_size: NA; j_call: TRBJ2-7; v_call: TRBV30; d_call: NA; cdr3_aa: CAWKEFYEQYF; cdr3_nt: TGTGCCTGGAAAGAGTTCTACGAGCAGTACTTC
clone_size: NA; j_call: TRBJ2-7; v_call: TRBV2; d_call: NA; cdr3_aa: CASITDTNYEQYF; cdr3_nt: TGTGCCAGCATTACGGACACGAACTACGAGCAGTACTTC
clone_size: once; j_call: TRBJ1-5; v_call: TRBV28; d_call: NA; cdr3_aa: CASSYPGLINQPQHF; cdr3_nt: TGTGCCAGCAGTTATCCAGGGCTTATCAATCAGCCCCAGCATTTT
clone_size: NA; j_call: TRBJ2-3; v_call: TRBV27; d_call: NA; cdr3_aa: CASSRTISGARTDTQYF; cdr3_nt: TGTGCCAGCTCTCGGACAATTTCAGGAGCCCGGACAGATACGCAGTATTTT
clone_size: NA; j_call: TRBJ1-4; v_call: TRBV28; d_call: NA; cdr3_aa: CASSPDRTRLINEKLFF; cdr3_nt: TGTGCCAGCAGCCCAGATAGGACAAGACTGATTAATGAAAAACTGTTTTTT
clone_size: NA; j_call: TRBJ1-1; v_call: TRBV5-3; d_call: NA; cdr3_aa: CARSLGGRNTEAFF; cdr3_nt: TGTGCCAGAAGCTTGGGAGGGAGGAACACTGAAGCTTTCTTT
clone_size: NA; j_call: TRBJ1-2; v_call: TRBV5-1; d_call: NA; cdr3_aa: CASSLRGAYGYTF; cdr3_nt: TGCGCCAGCAGCTTACGGGGGGCATATGGCTACACCTTC
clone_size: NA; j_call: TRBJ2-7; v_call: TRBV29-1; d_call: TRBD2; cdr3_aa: CSASAGGEGEQYF; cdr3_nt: TGCAGCGCCTCCGCGGGGGGAGAAGGCGAGCAGTACTTC
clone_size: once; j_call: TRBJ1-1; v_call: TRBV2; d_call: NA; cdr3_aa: CASTRESNTEAFF; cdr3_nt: TGTGCCAGCACCCGGGAGTCCAACACTGAAGCTTTCTTT
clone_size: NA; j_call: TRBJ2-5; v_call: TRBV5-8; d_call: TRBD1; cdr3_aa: CASSSGQEQETQYF; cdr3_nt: TGTGCCAGCAGCTCCGGACAGGAGCAAGAGACCCAGTACTTC
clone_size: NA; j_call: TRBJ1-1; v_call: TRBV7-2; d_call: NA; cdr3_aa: CASSSSLNEAFF; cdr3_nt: TGTGCCAGCAGCTCTTCTTTAAATGAAGCTTTCTTT
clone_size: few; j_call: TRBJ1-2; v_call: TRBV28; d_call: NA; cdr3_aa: CASSFGGPYGYTF; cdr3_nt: TGTGCCAGCAGTTTCGGGGGTCCCTATGGCTACACCTTC
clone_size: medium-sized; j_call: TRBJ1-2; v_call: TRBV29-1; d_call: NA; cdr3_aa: CSAGGGVPYGYTF; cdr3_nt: TGCAGCGCCGGAGGTGGCGTCCCTTATGGCTACACCTTC
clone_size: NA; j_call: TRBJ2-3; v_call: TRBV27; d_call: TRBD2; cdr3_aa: CASSLRSGRAGTDTQYF; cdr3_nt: TGTGCCAGCAGTTTACGTAGCGGGAGGGCCGGCACAGATACGCAGTATTTT
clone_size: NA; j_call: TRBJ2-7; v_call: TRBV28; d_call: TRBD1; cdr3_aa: CASSYRQGSEQYF; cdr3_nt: TGTGCCAGCAGTTACCGACAGGGGAGCGAGCAGTACTTC
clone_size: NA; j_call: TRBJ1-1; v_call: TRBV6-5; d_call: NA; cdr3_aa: CASSYSGRTTEAFF; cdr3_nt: TGTGCCAGCAGTTACTCGGGCAGGACAACTGAGGCTTTCTTT
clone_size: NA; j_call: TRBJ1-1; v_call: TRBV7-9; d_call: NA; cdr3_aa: CASSPRREEAFF; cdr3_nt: TGTGCCAGCAGCCCCCGACGGGAGGAAGCTTTCTTT
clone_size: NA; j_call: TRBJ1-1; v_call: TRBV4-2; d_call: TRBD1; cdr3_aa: CASSQGDRRLAFF; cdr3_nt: TGTGCCAGCAGCCAAGGGGACAGAAGGTTGGCTTTCTTT
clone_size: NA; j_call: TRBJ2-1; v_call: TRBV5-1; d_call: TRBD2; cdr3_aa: CASSSSGGSSYNEQFF; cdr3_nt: TGCGCCAGCAGCTCGAGCGGGGGAAGTTCCTACAATGAGCAGTTCTTC
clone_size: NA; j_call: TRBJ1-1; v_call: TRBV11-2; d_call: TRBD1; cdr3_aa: CASSPTGLTEAFF; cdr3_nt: TGTGCCAGCAGTCCGACAGGGTTAACTGAAGCTTTCTTT
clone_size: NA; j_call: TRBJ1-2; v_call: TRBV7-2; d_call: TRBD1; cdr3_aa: CASSLRDRGLLGYTF; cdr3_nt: TGTGCCAGCAGCTTGAGGGACAGGGGGCTCCTCGGCTACACCTTC
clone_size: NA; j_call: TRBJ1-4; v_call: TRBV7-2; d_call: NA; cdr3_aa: CASSSLGRDEKLFF; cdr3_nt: TGTGCCAGCAGTTCCCTAGGCAGGGATGAAAAACTGTTTTTT
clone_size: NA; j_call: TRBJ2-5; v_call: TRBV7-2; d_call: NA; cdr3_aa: CASSTHRVFETQYF; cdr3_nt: TGTGCCAGCAGCACGCACAGGGTCTTCGAGACCCAGTACTTC
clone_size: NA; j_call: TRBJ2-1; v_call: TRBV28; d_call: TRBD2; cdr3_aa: CASETFGTSGSNEQFF; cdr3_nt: TGTGCCAGCGAGACCTTCGGGACTAGCGGGAGTAATGAGCAGTTCTTC
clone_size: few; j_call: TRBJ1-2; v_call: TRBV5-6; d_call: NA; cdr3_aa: CASSVAGLYGYTF; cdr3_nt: TGTGCCAGCAGCGTGGCCGGTCTTTACGGCTACACCTTC
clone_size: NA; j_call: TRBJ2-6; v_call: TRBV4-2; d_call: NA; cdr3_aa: CASSQDIGDGANVLTF; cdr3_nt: TGTGCCAGCAGCCAAGACATCGGTGATGGGGCCAACGTCCTGACTTTC
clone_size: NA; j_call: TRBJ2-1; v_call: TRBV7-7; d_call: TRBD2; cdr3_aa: CASSLGASGGADEQFF; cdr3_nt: TGTGCTAGCAGCTTAGGGGCTAGCGGGGGGGCCGATGAGCAGTTCTTC
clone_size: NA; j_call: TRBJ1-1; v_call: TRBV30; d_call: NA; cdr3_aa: CAWSVWSEAFF; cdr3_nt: TGTGCCTGGAGTGTGTGGAGTGAAGCTTTCTTT
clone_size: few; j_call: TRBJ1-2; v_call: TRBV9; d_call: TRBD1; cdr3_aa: CASSVANTGDSYGYTF; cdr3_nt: TGTGCCAGCAGCGTAGCTAACACAGGGGATTCGTATGGCTACACCTTC
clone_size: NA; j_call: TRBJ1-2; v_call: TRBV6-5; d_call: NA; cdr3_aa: CASSTPSYGYTF; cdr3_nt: TGTGCCAGCAGTACACCAAGCTATGGCTACACCTTC
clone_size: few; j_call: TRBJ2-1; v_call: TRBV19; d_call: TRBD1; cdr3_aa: CASSIVGQGAKQFF; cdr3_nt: TGTGCCAGTAGTATAGTCGGACAGGGGGCTAAGCAGTTCTTC
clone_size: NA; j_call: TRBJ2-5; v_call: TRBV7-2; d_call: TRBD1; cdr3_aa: CASSLVGQNQETQYF; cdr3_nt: TGTGCCAGCAGCTTAGTGGGACAGAATCAAGAGACCCAGTACTTC
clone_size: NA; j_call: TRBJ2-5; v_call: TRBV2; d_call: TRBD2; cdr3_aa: CASSLIAGGPETQYF; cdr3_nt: TGTGCCAGCAGCCTAATAGCGGGGGGGCCCGAGACCCAGTACTTC
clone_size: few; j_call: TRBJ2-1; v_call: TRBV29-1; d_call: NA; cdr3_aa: CSHRGPGGGTSYNEQFF; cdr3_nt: TGCAGCCATAGGGGGCCCGGGGGGGGAACATCCTACAATGAGCAGTTCTTC
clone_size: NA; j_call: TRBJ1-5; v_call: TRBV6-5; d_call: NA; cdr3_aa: CASSSTWTINQPQHF; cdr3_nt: TGTGCCAGCAGTTCTACATGGACAATCAATCAGCCCCAGCATTTT
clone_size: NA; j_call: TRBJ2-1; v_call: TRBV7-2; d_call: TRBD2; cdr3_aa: CASSLLGSGRDEQFF; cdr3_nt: TGTGCCAGCAGCTTACTTGGTAGCGGGAGGGATGAGCAGTTCTTC
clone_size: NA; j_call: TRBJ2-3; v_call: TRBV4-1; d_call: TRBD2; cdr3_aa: CASSQAGGGPLDTQYF; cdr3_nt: TGCGCCAGCAGCCAAGCTGGGGGAGGGCCTTTAGATACGCAGTATTTT
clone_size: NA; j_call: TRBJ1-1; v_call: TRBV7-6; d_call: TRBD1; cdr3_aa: CASSPQGARNTEAFF; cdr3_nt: TGTGCCAGCAGCCCACAGGGGGCCCGTAACACTGAAGCTTTCTTT
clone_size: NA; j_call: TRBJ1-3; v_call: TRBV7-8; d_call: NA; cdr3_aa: CASSLKRSGNTIYF; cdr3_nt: TGTGCCAGCAGCTTAAAGAGGTCTGGAAACACCATATATTTT
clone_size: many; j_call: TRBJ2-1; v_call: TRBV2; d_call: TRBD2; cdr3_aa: CASSGASGKQYNEQFF; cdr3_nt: TGTGCCAGCAGTGGAGCTAGCGGGAAGCAATACAATGAGCAGTTCTTC
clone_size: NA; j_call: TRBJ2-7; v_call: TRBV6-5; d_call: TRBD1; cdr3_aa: CASSSGTGGDYEQYF; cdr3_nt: TGTGCCAGCAGTTCCGGGACAGGGGGCGACTACGAGCAGTACTTC